Below, 32 T cell receptor beta chains from the same sample are listed, as sequenced in a study of blood T cells in healthy people across ages. With a J-beta primer mix and a sample-barcoded 5' primer, a second PCR ran roughly 6 to 11 cycles. MiXCR, run by TCRdb on the 5' RACE reads, gives a single entry per CDR3 protein. Of 700,000 or so distinct CDR3 sequences detected, 20% to 25% appear once; the ten largest clones hold approximately 20%. Sequenced material: blood. Receptors were obtained from an older man in good health.

The sample holds many counts of this clonotype. The J gene is TRBJ1-2, the V gene TRBV12-3 or TRBV12-4; 10 bases fit TRBD1. Trimming cost V 5 bases and J 5 bases; bases outside gene matches: 5. The CDR3 has 14 amino acids. The DNA of the CDR3 is TGTGCCAGCAGTCCGAGACAGGGGGCTTATGGCTACACCTTC. The encoded protein is CASSPRQGAYGYTF.

This clonotype was observed a few times. The chain carries TRBV20-1 and TRBJ2-5; D ambiguous. This CDR3 is 15 amino acids long. The V end was cut by 3 bases, the J end by 1 base, with 15 bases between. In germline, CDR1 is DFQATT, CDR2 SNEGSKA (reference sequence). The CDR3 spells CSASRISLLQETQYF. CDR3 nucleotide sequence: TGCAGTGCTAGTCGAATCAGCCTACTCCAAGAGACCCAGTACTTC.

J is TRBJ1-2 and V is TRBV10-3, with 8 bases fitting TRBD1. The junction had 8 bases not matched to a gene; V was cut back by 1 base and J by 4 bases. The length of the CDR3 is 16 residues. Germline assignment: CDR1 ENHRY and CDR2 SYGVKD. As DNA, the CDR3 is TGTGCCATCAGTGAGTTTCAGGGGGCAGGCGCCTATGGCTACACCTTC. This codes for CAISEFQGAGAYGYTF.

As regards this clonotype: Mismatch with germline at one junction end may stem from a read error. The chain carries TRBV12-3 or TRBV12-4 and TRBJ2-3, with D possibly matching TRBD1 (6 bases). The length of the CDR3 is 15 residues. CDR3 sequence: CASRSGTGSTDAQYF. CDR3 DNA: TGTGCCAGCAGGTCCGGCACAGGGAGCACAGATGCGCAGTATTTT.

The chain carries TRBV6-5 and TRBJ1-2; a possible D gene is TRBD1 (6 bases). CDR1 MNHEY and CDR2 SVGAGI come from the germline V gene. The CDR3 totals 12 residues. Deletions cut 11 bases from V and 0 bases from J, with 10 bases between. CDR3 region: CASYRANYGYTF. In DNA form, the CDR3 reads TGTGCCTCATACAGGGCTAACTATGGCTACACCTTC.

This clonotype was seen a few times. The chain employs TRBV6-6 and TRBJ2-3; D is ambiguous. This CDR3 comprises 12 residues. CDR1 is MNHNY, CDR2 SVGAGI, per germline (reference sequence). Trimming took off 9 bases at V and 1 base at J, with 8 bases between the two ends. The CDR3 spells CASDSGTDTQYF. DNA for the CDR3: TGTGCCAGTGATTCAGGCACAGATACGCAGTATTTT.

The J gene is TRBJ2-3, the V gene TRBV11-2, with D possibly being TRBD2 (6 bases). Germline values: CDR1 SGHAT, CDR2 FQNNGV. V shed 3 bases and J shed 1 base, with 11 bases lying between them. The CDR3 spans 15 residues. CDR3 bases: TGTGCCAGCAGCTTTGGCCCGGGGGGCACAGATACGCAGTATTTT. It encodes CASSFGPGGTDTQYF.

The chain couples TRBV7-6 to TRBJ2-3; maybe TRBD2 (6 bases). From germline, CDR1 is SGHVS and CDR2 FNYEAQ. This CDR3 contains 15 residues. V lost 2 bases and J 6 bases, leaving 15 bases between the germline ends. CDR3 DNA sequence: TGTGCCAGCAGCTTAAGTTTAGCGGCTGGGGATACGCAGTATTTT. Translating it yields CASSLSLAAGDTQYF.

This clonotype was seen at least ten times. The chain has TRBV6-5 and TRBJ1-1; perhaps TRBD1 as D (5 bases). V was trimmed by 2 bases and J by 1 base, leaving 14 bases between them. The CDR3 totals 16 residues. Looked up from germline, CDR1 is MNHEY and CDR2 is SVGAGI. The CDR3 reads CASSYEGRQKNTEAFF. In DNA form, the CDR3 reads TGTGCCAGCAGTTACGAGGGACGGCAAAAGAACACTGAAGCTTTCTTT.

This chain links TRBV20-1 with TRBJ1-2; no clear D. The V end lost 3 bases, the J end lost 0 bases, and 11 bases lay between the germline ends. CDR1 is DFQATT and CDR2 is SNEGSKA in the germline V gene (reference sequence). The CDR3 runs 14 residues. CDR3 nucleotides: TGCAGTGCTAGGTCCCAAGCCACTAACTATGGCTACACCTTC. It is translated as CSARSQATNYGYTF.

This clonotype was observed a few times. The V gene is TRBV9, the J gene TRBJ2-3, with D tentatively TRBD2 (5 bases). Germline CDR1 and CDR2: SGDLS and YYNGEE. The length of the CDR3 is 15 residues. The ends were cut back, 2 bases at V and 0 bases at J, with 10 bases in the middle. In nucleotides, the CDR3 is TGTGCCAGCAGCGTTCCACTAGGGAGCACAGATACGCAGTATTTT. It codes for CASSVPLGSTDTQYF.

The rearrangement uses TRBV20-1 and TRBJ1-2, with TRBD1 as a possible D gene (5 bases). The CDR3 contains 14 residues. Germline V CDR1 and CDR2: DFQATT, SNEGSKA (reference sequence). The ends were cut back, 0 bases at V and 7 bases at J, with 15 bases in the middle. CDR3 residues: CSARDLWRGGGYTF. CDR3 bases: TGCAGTGCTAGAGATCTTTGGAGGGGTGGTGGCTACACCTTC.

This clonotype showed up just a few times. V gene TRBV25-1 combines with J gene TRBJ1-1; D is unclear. From germline, CDR1 is MGHDK and CDR2 SYGVNS. The CDR3 runs to 14 residues. The V end was cut by 7 bases, the J end by 0 bases, with 12 bases between. In nucleotides, the CDR3 is TGTGCCAGCAAACGGTGGGGAATGAACACTGAAGCTTTCTTT. It translates to CASKRWGMNTEAFF.

This clonotype was counted a few times. This chain joins TRBV21-1 and TRBJ1-3; the table calls TRBD1, which could not be checked here. TRBV21-1 is a pseudogene. CDR3 length equals 17 residues. The chain's CDR3 is CASSRGGIGASGNTIYF. CDR3 coding DNA: TGTGCCAGCAGCAGAGGGGGCATCGGGGCTTCTGGAAACACCATATATTTT.

This clonotype was found a few times. The V and J genes are TRBV7-6 and TRBJ2-7, with a tentative D call TRBD2 (6 bases). The V and J ends lost 6 bases and 0 bases respectively, with 18 bases between them. Looked up from germline, CDR1 is SGHVS and CDR2 is FNYEAQ. The CDR3 covers 16 residues. CDR3 bases: TGTGCCAGCAGACGACTGGGGGGAAGGAGCTCCTACGAGCAGTACTTC. Protein product: CASRRLGGRSSYEQYF. Together with reference TRBV7-6 and TRBJ2-7, the CDR3 gives the full variable domain: GAGVSQSPRYKVTKRGQDVALRCDPISGHVSLYWYRQALGQGPEFLTYFNYEAQQDKSGLPNDRFSAERPEGSISTLTIQRTEQRDSAMYRCASRRLGGRSSYEQYFGPGTRLTVT.

This clonotype was observed a handful of times. The chain is built from TRBV7-2 and TRBJ2-1; the match to TRBD2 covers 10 bases. Germline values: CDR1 SGHTA, CDR2 FQGNSA. The CDR3 has 17 amino acids. V shed 4 bases and J 5 bases; nucleotides not matched to a gene: 11. CDR3 loop: CASSSHSGTSANNEQFF. Here the CDR3 DNA reads TGTGCCAGCAGCTCCCACTCCGGGACTAGCGCCAACAATGAGCAGTTCTTC.

The J gene is TRBJ2-3, the V gene TRBV24-1; tentatively, D is TRBD2 (6 bases). The CDR3 contains 16 residues. V was trimmed by 3 bases and J by 2 bases, leaving 14 bases between them. Germline lookup yields CDR1 KGHDR and CDR2 SFDVKD. The CDR3 region is CATSDRRLVPTDTQYF. The DNA of the CDR3 is TGTGCCACCAGTGATCGCCGACTAGTTCCCACAGATACGCAGTATTTT.

This clonotype was seen a handful of times. The rearrangement joins TRBV3-1 to TRBJ1-4; TRBD1 matches 8 bases. Unmatched junction bases numbered 4, after V lost 5 bases and J lost 5 bases. The CDR3 loop spans 14 amino acids. Germline loops: CDR1 LGHDT, CDR2 YNNKEL (reference sequence). This chain's CDR3 is CASSTRTGNEKLFF. CDR3 DNA: TGTGCCAGCAGCACCCGGACAGGGAATGAAAAACTGTTTTTT.

This clonotype was picked up a small number of times. The genes are TRBV2 and TRBJ2-2; no reliable D call. The CDR3 covers 13 residues. Germline-derived CDR1 and CDR2 are SNHLY and FYNNEI. Trimming stripped 8 bases from V and 5 bases from J, with 12 bases between. The CDR3 protein is CASRPKVTGELFF. The CDR3 coding sequence is TGTGCCAGCCGACCAAAGGTTACCGGGGAGCTGTTTTTT.

The genes are TRBV30 and TRBJ1-6; D is possibly TRBD1 (5 bases). Germline CDR1 and CDR2: GTSNPN and SVGIG (reference sequence). Trimming stripped 0 bases from V and 7 bases from J, with 13 bases between. The CDR3 runs to 15 residues. The CDR3 reads CAWSVQPGGNSPLHF. The CDR3 DNA reads as TGTGCCTGGAGTGTACAACCCGGGGGAAATTCACCCCTCCACTTT.

The rearrangement joins TRBV10-3 to TRBJ2-5; unclear D gene. The DNA end favors TRBJ2-7, so the J call may be wrong. The CDR3 covers 12 residues. Germline V gene sequence: CDR1 ENHRY, CDR2 SYGVKD. DNA for the CDR3: TGTGCCATCAGTGACCACTCCTACGAGCAGTACGTC. This codes for CAISDHSYEQYV.

This clonotype was seen a few times. CDR3 in DNA: TGTGCCAGCAGTTCCTCGCCCTCGGGATCGCAGTTCTTC. This translates into CASSSSPSGSQFF. This chain connects TRBV7-2 to TRBJ2-1; perhaps TRBD2 as D (5 bases). The V end lost 6 bases, the J end lost 12 bases, and 18 bases lay between the germline ends. The germline V gene encodes CDR1 SGHTA and CDR2 FQGNSA. CDR3 length equals 13 residues.

This clonotype was counted between two and nine times. The chain employs TRBV5-1 and TRBJ2-3, with 7 bases matching TRBD2. Germline values: CDR1 SGHRS, CDR2 YFSETQ. CDR3 length: 16 residues. V lost 2 bases to trimming and J lost 0 bases; unmatched junction nucleotides: 6. The CDR3 reads CASSFAGDPSTDTQYF. Written as DNA, the CDR3 is TGCGCCAGCAGCTTCGCGGGGGACCCTAGCACAGATACGCAGTATTTT.

As regards this clonotype: A much larger clone is a single base away; this may be a read error. This sequence joins TRBV5-1 and TRBJ2-2; 9 bases line up with TRBD2. Germline V gene lookup returns CDR1 SGHRS and CDR2 YFSETQ. The CDR3 has 15 residues. V lost 6 bases to trimming and J lost 4 bases; unmatched junction nucleotides: 7. This CDR3 reads CASTLAGESTGELFF. The CDR3 DNA reads TGCGCCAGCACTTTAGCGGGAGAGAGCACCGGGGAGCTGTTTTTT.

The V call is TRBV14, the J call TRBJ1-1; perhaps TRBD1 as D (6 bases). Trimming removed 4 bases from V and 9 bases from J, with 21 bases in between. Germline CDR1 and CDR2: SGHDN and FVKESK. The CDR3 runs to 15 residues. DNA of the CDR3: TGTGCCAGCAGCCGAGGAACTCAACGGGGACAAAAAGCTTTCTTT. It codes for CASSRGTQRGQKAFF.

CDR3 sequence: CASSSRTGQGVIHEQFF. As DNA, the CDR3 is TGTGCCAGCAGCTCTCGTACAGGCCAGGGGGTTATTCATGAGCAGTTCTTC. This chain connects TRBV7-9 to TRBJ2-1; 7 nucleotides align to TRBD1. Germline V lookup: CDR1 SEHNR, CDR2 FQNEAQ (reference sequence). The junction had 17 bases not matched to a gene; V was cut back by 4 bases and J by 8 bases. This CDR3 contains 17 residues.

This clonotype was seen repeatedly, ten times or more. The chain carries TRBV3-1 and TRBJ1-5; no definite D call. Germline V gene lookup returns CDR1 LGHDT and CDR2 YNNKEL (reference sequence). The CDR3 consists of 13 residues. V was clipped by 0 bases and J by 7 bases, with 7 bases between them. The CDR3: CASSQDRSQPQHF. For the CDR3, the DNA is TGTGCCAGCAGCCAAGATAGATCCCAGCCCCAGCATTTT.

This clonotype has more than one count but fewer than ten. The J gene is TRBJ2-1, the V gene TRBV7-9; TRBD2 agrees at 8 bases. CDR1 and CDR2 (germline): SEHNR, FQNEAQ (reference sequence). CDR3 length: 14 residues. V shed 4 bases and J 2 bases; nucleotides not matched to a gene: 1. The CDR3 region has the DNA TGTGCCAGCAGCTCGACTAGCGCCTACAATGAGCAGTTCTTC. Its protein is CASSSTSAYNEQFF.

This chain joins TRBV20-1 and TRBJ2-3, with a possible D match to TRBD2 (5 bases). Trimming left V 2 bases short and J 4 bases short, with 10 bases between. Germline CDR1 DFQATT, CDR2 SNEGSKA (reference sequence). The CDR3 is made up of 13 amino acids. The DNA of the CDR3 is TGCAGTGCTAGATTCTCGCGGGCAGATACGCAGTATTTT. Translating gives CSARFSRADTQYF.

The chain is built from TRBV29-1 and TRBJ2-1; 9 bases line up with TRBD1. V lost 2 bases to trimming and J lost 3 bases; unmatched junction nucleotides: 5. Germline values: CDR1 SQVTM, CDR2 ANQGSEA. The CDR3 contains 15 residues. The CDR3 region is CSVELGGQGYNEQFF. Written as DNA, the CDR3 is TGCAGCGTTGAATTGGGGGGACAGGGCTACAATGAGCAGTTCTTC.

The chain uses TRBV20-1 and TRBJ2-2, with unresolved D. Germline loops: CDR1 DFQATT, CDR2 SNEGSKA (reference sequence). The CDR3 has 11 amino acids. V was shortened by 0 bases and J by 5 bases, with 1 base between the two germline ends. The CDR3 region has the DNA TGCAGTGCTAGAGATACCGGGGAGCTGTTTTTT. Translation gives CSARDTGELFF.

V and J are TRBV20-1 and TRBJ2-1; 10 bases map to TRBD2. In germline, CDR1 is DFQATT, CDR2 SNEGSKA (reference sequence). The CDR3 loop spans 15 amino acids. The V and J ends lost 4 bases and 8 bases, in that order; junction bases with no gene match: 11. The CDR3 bases are TGCAGTGCTAACCCCCTAGCGGGGGTTCTCCATGAGCAGTTCTTC. Amino acid sequence: CSANPLAGVLHEQFF.